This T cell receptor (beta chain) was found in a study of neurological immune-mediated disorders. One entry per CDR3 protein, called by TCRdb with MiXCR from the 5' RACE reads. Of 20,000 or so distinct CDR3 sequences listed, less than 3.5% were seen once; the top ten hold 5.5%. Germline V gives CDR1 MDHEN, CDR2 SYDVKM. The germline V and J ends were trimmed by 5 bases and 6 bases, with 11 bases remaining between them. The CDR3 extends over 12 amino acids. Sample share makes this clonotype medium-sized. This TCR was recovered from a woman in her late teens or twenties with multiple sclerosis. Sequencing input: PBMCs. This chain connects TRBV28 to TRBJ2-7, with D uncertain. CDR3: CASSPSISEQYF. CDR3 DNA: TGTGCCAGCAGTCCCTCTATTAGCGAGCAGTACTTC.